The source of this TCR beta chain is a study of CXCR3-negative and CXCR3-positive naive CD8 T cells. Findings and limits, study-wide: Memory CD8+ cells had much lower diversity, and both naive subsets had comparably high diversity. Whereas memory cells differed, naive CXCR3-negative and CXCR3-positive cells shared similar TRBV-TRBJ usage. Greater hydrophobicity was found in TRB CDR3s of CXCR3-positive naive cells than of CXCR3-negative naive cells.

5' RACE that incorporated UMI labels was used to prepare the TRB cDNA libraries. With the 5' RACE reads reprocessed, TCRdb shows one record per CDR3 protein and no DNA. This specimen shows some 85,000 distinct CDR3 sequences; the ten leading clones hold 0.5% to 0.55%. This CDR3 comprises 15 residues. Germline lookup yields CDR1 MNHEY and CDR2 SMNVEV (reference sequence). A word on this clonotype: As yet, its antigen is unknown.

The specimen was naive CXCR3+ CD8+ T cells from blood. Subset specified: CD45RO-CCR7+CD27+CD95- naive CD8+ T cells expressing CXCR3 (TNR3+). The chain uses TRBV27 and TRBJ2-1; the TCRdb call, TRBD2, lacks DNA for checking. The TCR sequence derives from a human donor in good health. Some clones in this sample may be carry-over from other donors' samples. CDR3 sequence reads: CASSFGTSGVNEQFF.